These 23 T cell receptor beta chains were sequenced from one sample in a study of T-cell reconstitution after alpha-beta-depleted transplantation in children (dated by TCRdb to 2016 to 2018). Library creation used PCR. The instrument given in TCRdb is Illumina HiSeq 2500. Molecular barcoding was employed in the preparation of TCR libraries, with unique molecular identifiers being used to normalize TCRbeta repertoire quantification. TCRdb applied fastp at Q25 and MiXCR to the public reads, then kept only in-frame beta chains. All rows with the same CDR3 protein become a single entry with the most common DNA and genes. The sample data list about 540,000 distinct CDR3 sequences, and around 19% of these were observed just once. Clones ranked in the top ten supply around 3.3% of the sample. The starting material was PBMCs from the stem cell graft donor, obtained from the stem cell graft. These receptors were obtained from a human donor who donated a stem cell graft to a child with acute lymphoblastic leukemia.

The rearrangement uses TRBV11-1 and TRBJ2-3; a possible D gene is TRBD2 (6 bases). Trimming removed 3 bases at V and 2 bases at J, with 15 bases between. Germline CDR1 reads SGHAT; CDR2 reads FQDESV (reference sequence). The CDR3 runs 16 residues. The CDR3 DNA reads as TGTGCCAGCAGCTTTCGCGGAGGGGAACACACAGATACGCAGTATTTT. It translates to CASSFRGGEHTDTQYF. The full variable domain, completed using reference TRBV11-1 and TRBJ2-3, is EAEVAQSPRYKITEKSQAVAFWCDPISGHATLYWYRQILGQGPELLVQFQDESVVDDSQLPKDRFSAERLKGVDSTLKIQPAELGDSAMYLCASSFRGGEHTDTQYFGPGTRLTVL.

In this sample, this clonotype turned up a few times. The chain is built from TRBV12-3 or TRBV12-4 and TRBJ1-5, with D unclear. The CDR3 is 15 residues long. Trimming shortened V by 1 base and J by 3 bases, and 10 bases separated the two germline ends. CDR3 loop: CASSLVVTDNQPQHF. CDR3 nucleotide sequence: TGTGCCAGCAGTTTAGTGGTAACTGACAATCAGCCCCAGCATTTT.

This clonotype was detected only a few times. In DNA, the CDR3 is TGTGCCAGCAGCGGGACTAGCGCCAGCTCCTACAATGAGCAGTTCTTC. This sequence encodes CASSGTSASSYNEQFF. The V call is TRBV7-9, the J call TRBJ2-1; 10 bases align to TRBD2. Trimming took 5 bases from V and 0 from J; bases not matched to a gene: 4. Germline loops: CDR1 SEHNR, CDR2 FQNEAQ (reference sequence). This CDR3 comprises 16 residues.

This clonotype was seen a handful of times. The chain joins TRBV12-3 or TRBV12-4 to TRBJ1-1; D unresolved. CDR3 length: 15 residues. The ends were cut back, 5 bases at V and 5 bases at J, with 18 bases in the middle. The CDR3 coding sequence is TGTGCCAGCAGTCCCGGCGGTGGGGATCTAACTGAAGCTTTCTTT. Amino acids: CASSPGGGDLTEAFF.

The chain employs TRBV27 and TRBJ1-4; a weak D match, TRBD1 (6 bases). Germline V gene lookup returns CDR1 MNHEY and CDR2 SMNVEV (reference sequence). The V gene lost 2 bases and the J gene lost 7 bases, with 11 bases spanning the gap. The CDR3 is 14 amino acids. The CDR3 sequence: CASSLRDKTEKLFF. The CDR3 DNA is TGTGCCAGCAGTTTAAGGGACAAGACTGAAAAACTGTTTTTT.

The gene calls are TRBV29-1 and TRBJ1-1; D is ambiguous. CDR1 is SQVTM and CDR2 is ANQGSEA in the germline V gene. This CDR3 is built from 14 residues. V lost 1 base to trimming and J lost 0 bases, with 9 bases between them. The CDR3 bases are TGCAGCGTTGAAGGGTACAATTTGAACACTGAAGCTTTCTTT. Its protein product is CSVEGYNLNTEAFF.

V usage is TRBV5-5 and J usage is TRBJ2-7; 10 bases line up with TRBD2. V shed 4 bases and J 4 bases; nucleotides not matched to a gene: 14. Germline V CDR1 and CDR2: SGHKS, YYEKEE (reference sequence). The CDR3 covers 17 residues. CDR3 sequence (DNA): TGTGCCAGCAGCCACGGTACTAGCGGGGTTGGGGCTTACGAGCAGTACTTC. This translates into CASSHGTSGVGAYEQYF.

This clonotype showed up just a few times. J is TRBJ2-7 and V is TRBV3-1, with D possibly being TRBD2 (5 bases). Germline loops: CDR1 LGHDT, CDR2 YNNKEL (reference sequence). V dropped 1 base and J dropped 3 bases, with 7 bases sitting between them. There are 13 residues in the CDR3. This CDR3 is CASSQGEGYEQYF. The CDR3, as DNA: TGTGCCAGCAGCCAAGGCGAGGGCTACGAGCAGTACTTC.

This clonotype was seen once. CDR3 region: CATSRGAALETQYF. The CDR3 DNA reads as TGTGCCACCAGCAGAGGGGCCGCTCTGGAGACCCAGTACTTC. The chain employs TRBV15 and TRBJ2-5; D gene unclear. Germline CDR1 reads LNHNV; CDR2 reads YYDKDF (reference sequence). CDR3 length equals 14 residues. V lost 1 base and J lost 5, with 11 bases in between.

A few counts support this clonotype. The rearrangement uses TRBV29-1 and TRBJ1-2, with D possibly being TRBD1 (5 bases). V lost 3 bases, J lost 1 base, and 15 bases lay in between. The CDR3 loop spans 15 amino acids. Germline-derived CDR1 and CDR2 are SQVTM and ANQGSEA. CDR3 loop: CSVDRLGLFNYGYTF. The CDR3 bases are TGCAGCGTTGATAGATTGGGACTTTTTAACTATGGCTACACCTTC.

This clonotype was counted ten times or more. V usage is TRBV29-1 and J usage is TRBJ2-3; possible D gene TRBD1, 6 bases. Deletions cut 6 bases from V and 3 bases from J, with 7 bases between. Per germline, CDR1 SQVTM and CDR2 ANQGSEA. The CDR3 is 11 residues long. The CDR3 DNA sequence: TGCAGCGTCCAGGGGACAGATACGCAGTATTTT. This encodes CSVQGTDTQYF.

The chain couples TRBV19 to TRBJ1-2, with D possibly being TRBD1 (6 bases). CDR1 is LNHDA and CDR2 is SQIVND in the germline V gene (reference sequence). V was pared by 7 bases and J by 0 bases, with 21 bases between. The CDR3 has 17 residues. The CDR3 DNA sequence: TGTGCCAGTAATCATATGACTTTAGCAGGGGCTAACTATGGCTACACCTTC. It yields the protein CASNHMTLAGANYGYTF. Together with reference TRBV19 and TRBJ1-2, the CDR3 gives the full variable domain: DGGITQSPKYLFRKEGQNVTLSCEQNLNHDAMYWYRQDPGQGLRLIYYSQIVNDFQKGDIAEGYSVSREKKESFPLTVTSAQKNPTAFYLCASNHMTLAGANYGYTFGSGTRLTVV.

The DNA of the CDR3 is TGCGCCAGCAGCTTGAACCCACTAGCGGGGGGCACAGATACGCAGTATTTT. It translates to CASSLNPLAGGTDTQYF. The chain is built from TRBV5-1 and TRBJ2-3; TRBD2 aligns across 11 bases. Losses at the gene ends were 1 base for V and 1 base for J; bases not matched to a gene: 5. The CDR3 extends over 17 amino acids. CDR1 and CDR2 from the germline V gene are SGHRS and YFSETQ.

The V and J genes are TRBV5-8 and TRBJ2-3; 10 positions agree with TRBD2. Looked up from germline, CDR1 is SGHTS and CDR2 is YDEGEE. The CDR3 extends over 16 amino acids. Unmatched junction bases numbered 7, after V lost 4 bases and J lost 2 bases. The CDR3 reads CASSPGLALITDTQYF. CDR3 bases: TGTGCCAGCAGCCCGGGACTAGCGTTGATCACAGATACGCAGTATTTT.

The chain recombines TRBV25-1 with TRBJ1-1; no firm D call. Germline assignment: CDR1 MGHDK and CDR2 SYGVNS. The V gene lost 6 bases and the J gene lost 7 bases, with 21 bases spanning the gap. The CDR3 consists of 15 residues. The CDR3 DNA sequence: TGTGCCAGCAGCTCCACGCCTGGCAGATCCGTTGAAGCTTTCTTT. This translates into CASSSTPGRSVEAFF.

This clonotype was picked up a small number of times. J is TRBJ2-1 and V is TRBV10-3; 8 bases align to TRBD2. CDR1 and CDR2 from the germline V gene are ENHRY and SYGVKD. V lost 2 bases, J lost 0 bases, and 3 bases stayed unmatched. There are 16 residues in the CDR3. Here the CDR3 DNA reads TGTGCCATCAGTGAGCGGGGGGGAAGCTCCTACAATGAGCAGTTCTTC. Its protein is CAISERGGSSYNEQFF.

This chain joins TRBV5-1 and TRBJ1-1; a possible D gene is TRBD1 (6 bases). Looked up from germline, CDR1 is SGHRS and CDR2 is YFSETQ. The germline V and J ends were trimmed by 0 bases and 11 bases, with 14 bases remaining between them. The CDR3 consists of 13 residues. The CDR3 nucleotides read TGCGCCAGCAGCTTGGGGTTGGACAGTAGGGCTTTCTTT. Its protein is CASSLGLDSRAFF.

This clonotype came up a few times. V and J are TRBV5-6 and TRBJ2-5; perhaps TRBD2 as D (6 bases). V lost 3 bases and J 1 base, leaving 10 bases between the germline ends. This CDR3 has 14 amino acids. The germline V gene encodes CDR1 SGHDT and CDR2 YYEEEE. The CDR3 sequence is CASSWGDFQETQYF. The CDR3 DNA is TGTGCCAGCAGCTGGGGGGACTTCCAAGAGACCCAGTACTTC.

V is TRBV7-2 and J is TRBJ2-5, with D hard to call. V was clipped by 2 bases and J by 3 bases, with 10 bases between them. CDR1 is SGHTA and CDR2 is FQGNSA in the germline V gene. The CDR3 is 14 amino acids. The CDR3 DNA reads as TGTGCCAGCAGCTTAAGGGCCCGGGAAGAGACCCAGTACTTC. It specifies CASSLRAREETQYF.

This clonotype has a handful of counts. The V and J genes are TRBV20-1 and TRBJ2-1, with D maybe TRBD1 (6 bases). The CDR3 spans 14 residues. Trimming removed 3 bases from V and 0 bases from J, with 9 bases in between. Germline V gene lookup returns CDR1 DFQATT and CDR2 SNEGSKA (reference sequence). The CDR3 coding sequence is TGCAGTGCTAGTAGGGGGAACTCCTACAATGAGCAGTTCTTC. This gives the protein CSASRGNSYNEQFF.

CDR3 nucleotides: TGTGCCAGCAGCTTAGCCACGGGTAGCGGGATTCACAATGAGCAGTTCTTC. It is translated as CASSLATGSGIHNEQFF. The V and J genes are TRBV7-9 and TRBJ2-1; 8 bases are a match to TRBD2. The CDR3 runs to 17 residues. After removal of 0 bases from V and 5 bases from J, the junction contained 9 bases not matched to a gene. In germline, CDR1 is SEHNR, CDR2 FQNEAQ (reference sequence). Complete variable domain (other parts from reference TRBV7-9 and TRBJ2-1): DTGVSQNPRHKITKRGQNVTFRCDPISEHNRLYWYRQTLGQGPEFLTYFQNEAQLEKSRLLSDRFSAERPKGSFSTLEIQRTEQGDSAMYLCASSLATGSGIHNEQFFGPGTRLTVL.

The V call is TRBV4-1, the J call TRBJ2-3; 11 nucleotides line up with TRBD2. The CDR3 spans 18 residues. The germline V gene encodes CDR1 MGHRA and CDR2 YSYEKL. V shed 2 bases and J 0 bases; nucleotides not matched to a gene: 7. The CDR3 reads CASSQLPTSGSSTDTQYF. The CDR3 coding sequence is TGCGCCAGCAGCCAACTCCCCACTAGCGGGAGTAGCACAGATACGCAGTATTTT.

The chain carries TRBV10-3 and TRBJ2-3; 9 bases agree with TRBD2. J gave up 3 bases and V 0 bases, and 7 bases lay outside the gene matches. The CDR3 runs 17 residues. The germline V gene has CDR1 ENHRY and CDR2 SYGVKD. The CDR3 coding sequence is TGTGCCATCAGTGAGTCGCTAGCGGGATGGCCTACAGATACGCAGTATTTT. Translated, it gives CAISESLAGWPTDTQYF.